These 11 T cell receptor beta chains were sequenced from one sample in a study of CD8+ T cells in alopecia areata. The sequencing template was cDNA reverse transcribed from extracted RNA. Some clones are missing from TCRdb's copy, which holds only in-frame ones; the method was immunoSEQ multiplex PCR. This repertoire shows 7,500 to 10,000 clones, around 63% found once; its top ten account for approximately 16%. Sampling of alopecia areata patients yielded lesional scalp punch biopsies as well as peripheral blood. The sequenced sample was skin. These receptors all come from a human donor with alopecia areata.

V usage is TRBV30 and J usage is TRBJ2-7, with D possibly matching TRBD2 (5 bases). This CDR3 comprises 14 residues. Between the trimmed V and J ends, which lost 3 bases and 3 bases, there was a span of 15 bases. Germline V gives CDR1 GTSNPN, CDR2 SVGIG (reference sequence). The CDR3 here is CAWRKYSEGYEQYF. CDR3 nucleotides: TGTGCCTGGAGAAAGTATAGCGAGGGCTACGAGCAGTACTTC. The variable domain in full, completed from reference TRBV30 and TRBJ2-7, reads SQTIHQWPATLVQPVGSPLSLECTVEGTSNPNLYWYRQAAGRGLQLLFYSVGIGQISSEVPQNLSASRPQDRQFILSSKKLLLSDSGFYLCAWRKYSEGYEQYFGPGTRLTVT.

The rearrangement links TRBV7-6 to TRBJ2-3; 13 nucleotides line up with TRBD2. CDR1 and CDR2 from the germline V gene are SGHVS and FNYEAQ. Germline trimming cut 3 bases from V and 1 base from J; bases unmatched to any gene: 1. The length of the CDR3 is 16 residues. CDR3 protein: CASSFGLAGGTDTQYF. CDR3 DNA sequence: TGTGCCAGCAGCTTCGGACTAGCGGGGGGCACAGATACGCAGTATTTT. Based on the CDR3 plus reference TRBV7-6 and TRBJ2-3, the full variable domain is GAGVSQSPRYKVTKRGQDVALRCDPISGHVSLYWYRQALGQGPEFLTYFNYEAQQDKSGLPNDRFSAERPEGSISTLTIQRTEQRDSAMYRCASSFGLAGGTDTQYFGPGTRLTVL.

V gene TRBV2 combines with J gene TRBJ1-5; tentatively, D is TRBD1 (5 bases). The CDR3 has 16 amino acids. Deletions cut 8 bases from V and 2 bases from J, with 19 bases between. Germline CDR1 is SNHLY and CDR2 is FYNNEI. In nucleotides, the CDR3 is TGTGCCAGCCTTTTGGACGGGGGTGGAGGCAATCAGCCCCAGCATTTT. This gives the protein CASLLDGGGGNQPQHF. Filled out from reference TRBV2 and TRBJ1-5, the complete variable domain reads EPEVTQTPSHQVTQMGQEVILRCVPISNHLYFYWYRQILGQKVEFLVSFYNNEISEKSEIFDDQFSVERPDGSNFTLKIRSTKLEDSAMYFCASLLDGGGGNQPQHFGDGTRLSIL.

Only a few counts were recorded for this clone. This chain connects TRBV6-6 to TRBJ1-2, with 7 nucleotides matching TRBD1. The CDR3 has 14 amino acids. After removal of 6 bases from V and 4 bases from J, the junction contained 8 bases not matched to a gene. CDR1 and CDR2 (germline): MNHNY, SVGAGI (reference sequence). For the CDR3, the DNA is TGTGCCAGCAGGACCCCGGGACAGACCTATGGCTACACCTTC. Translated: CASRTPGQTYGYTF.

This clone was seen a few times. This sequence joins TRBV27 and TRBJ1-1, with D tentatively TRBD1 (6 bases). The germline V gene encodes CDR1 MNHEY and CDR2 SMNVEV (reference sequence). This CDR3 is built from 15 residues. With 4 bases removed from V and 3 bases from J, the gap between germline ends came to 15 bases. Here the CDR3 DNA reads TGTGCCAGCAGTTCCCCACAGGGAAGGGACACTGAAGCTTTCTTT. Translated: CASSSPQGRDTEAFF.

A few counts support this clone. V usage is TRBV10-3 and J usage is TRBJ2-1; TRBD1 is a possible D gene (6 bases). V shed 4 bases and J shed 8 bases, with 15 bases lying between them. Germline V gene data show CDR1 as ENHRY and CDR2 as SYGVKD. The CDR3 covers 14 residues. CDR3 nucleotide sequence: TGTGCCATCAGTGGAACAGGGTATGACGATGAGCAGTTCTTC. Translation gives CAISGTGYDDEQFF.

The gene calls are TRBV2 and TRBJ2-3; D unresolved. The germline gives CDR1 SNHLY, CDR2 FYNNEI. This CDR3 contains 12 residues. V lost 2 bases and J lost 6, with 6 bases in between. The CDR3 DNA reads TGTGCCAGCAGTGAACGCTGGGATACGCAGTATTTT. It is translated as CASSERWDTQYF.

This chain uses TRBV6-1 with TRBJ2-3; D remains ambiguous. Looked up from germline, CDR1 is MNHNS and CDR2 is SASEGT. V dropped 5 bases and J dropped 6 bases, with 6 bases sitting between them. CDR3 length equals 11 residues. In nucleotides, the CDR3 is TGTGCCAGCAGTCAGTGGGATACGCAGTATTTT. The encoded protein is CASSQWDTQYF.

CDR3 nucleotides: TGCGCCAGCAGCTTGGGGGCTAGCGGGGTTGCCTACGAGCAGTACTTC. This encodes CASSLGASGVAYEQYF. The rearrangement joins TRBV5-1 to TRBJ2-5; 9 bases agree with TRBD2. The DNA matches TRBJ2-7 better at its end, which makes the J call doubtful. CDR1 and CDR2 (germline): SGHRS, YFSETQ. This CDR3 region has 16 residues.

The chain carries TRBV27 and TRBJ1-2; D ambiguous. The CDR3 is 11 residues long. The ends were cut back, 6 bases at V and 5 bases at J, with 7 bases in the middle. From germline, CDR1 is MNHEY and CDR2 SMNVEV (reference sequence). CDR3 DNA: TGTGCCAGCAGAGCACGGTATGGCTACACCTTC. It is translated as CASRARYGYTF.

The CDR3 sequence: CASSLSRNTDTQYF. Here the CDR3 DNA reads TGCGCCAGCAGCTTATCTAGAAACACAGATACGCAGTATTTT. V usage is TRBV5-1 and J usage is TRBJ2-3; D is ambiguous. Germline CDR1 is SGHRS and CDR2 is YFSETQ. The germline V and J ends were trimmed by 2 bases and 2 bases, with 9 bases remaining between them. The CDR3 length is 14 residues.